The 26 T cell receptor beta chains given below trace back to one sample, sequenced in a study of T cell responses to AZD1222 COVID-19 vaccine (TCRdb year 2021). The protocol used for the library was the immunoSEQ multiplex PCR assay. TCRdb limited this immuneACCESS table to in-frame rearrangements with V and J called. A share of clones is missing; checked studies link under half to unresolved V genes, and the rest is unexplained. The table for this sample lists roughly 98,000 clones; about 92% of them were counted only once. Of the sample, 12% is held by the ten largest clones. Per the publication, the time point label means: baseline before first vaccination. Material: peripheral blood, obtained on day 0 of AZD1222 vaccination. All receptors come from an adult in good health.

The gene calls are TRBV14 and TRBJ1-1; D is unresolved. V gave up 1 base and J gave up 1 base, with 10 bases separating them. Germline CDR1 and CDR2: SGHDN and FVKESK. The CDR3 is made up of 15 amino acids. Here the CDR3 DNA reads TGTGCCAGCAGCCAAGCAGGATTTAGGAACACTGAAGCTTTCTTT. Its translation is CASSQAGFRNTEAFF.

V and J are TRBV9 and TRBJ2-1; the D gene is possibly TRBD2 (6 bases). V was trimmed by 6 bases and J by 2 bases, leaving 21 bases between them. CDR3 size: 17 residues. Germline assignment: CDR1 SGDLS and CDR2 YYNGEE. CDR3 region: CASTTLEGCRTYNEQFF. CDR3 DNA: TGTGCCAGCACCACCCTGGAGGGGTGCCGCACCTACAATGAGCAGTTCTTC.

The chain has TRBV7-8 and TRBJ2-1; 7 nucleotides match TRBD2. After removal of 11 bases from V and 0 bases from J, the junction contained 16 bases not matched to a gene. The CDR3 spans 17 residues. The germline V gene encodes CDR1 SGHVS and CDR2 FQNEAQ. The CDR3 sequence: CAAPIRRGTFSYNEQFF. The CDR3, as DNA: TGTGCCGCCCCCATACGGCGGGGGACCTTCTCCTACAATGAGCAGTTCTTC.

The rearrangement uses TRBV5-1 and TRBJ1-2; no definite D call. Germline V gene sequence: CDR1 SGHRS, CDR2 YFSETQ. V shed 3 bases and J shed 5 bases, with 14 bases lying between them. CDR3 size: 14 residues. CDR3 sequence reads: CASSSNWADYGYTF. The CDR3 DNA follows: TGCGCCAGCAGCTCCAACTGGGCAGATTATGGCTACACCTTC.

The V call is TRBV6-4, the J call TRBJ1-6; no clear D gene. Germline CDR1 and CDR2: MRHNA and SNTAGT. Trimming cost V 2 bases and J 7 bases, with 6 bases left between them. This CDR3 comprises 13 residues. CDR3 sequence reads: CASSDTKNSPLHF. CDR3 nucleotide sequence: TGTGCCAGCAGTGACACTAAAAATTCACCCCTCCACTTT.

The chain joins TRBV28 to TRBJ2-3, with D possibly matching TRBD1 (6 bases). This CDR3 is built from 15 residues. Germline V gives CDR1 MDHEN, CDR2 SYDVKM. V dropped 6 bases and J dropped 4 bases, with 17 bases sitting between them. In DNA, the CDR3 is TGTGCCAGCAGCCCGGTAGGGGGTGGAGCAGATACGCAGTATTTT. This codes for CASSPVGGGADTQYF.

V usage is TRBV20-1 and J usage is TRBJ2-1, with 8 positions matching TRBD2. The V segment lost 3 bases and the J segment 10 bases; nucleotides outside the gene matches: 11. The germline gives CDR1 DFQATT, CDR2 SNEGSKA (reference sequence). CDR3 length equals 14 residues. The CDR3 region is CSASRGLALVEQFF. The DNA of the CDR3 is TGCAGTGCTAGTAGAGGACTAGCTCTCGTAGAGCAGTTCTTC.

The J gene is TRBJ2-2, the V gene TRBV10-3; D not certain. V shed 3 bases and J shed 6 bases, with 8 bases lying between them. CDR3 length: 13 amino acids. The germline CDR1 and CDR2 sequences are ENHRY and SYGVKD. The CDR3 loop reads CAISDISAGELFF. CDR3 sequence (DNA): TGTGCCATCAGTGACATCTCCGCCGGGGAGCTGTTTTTT.

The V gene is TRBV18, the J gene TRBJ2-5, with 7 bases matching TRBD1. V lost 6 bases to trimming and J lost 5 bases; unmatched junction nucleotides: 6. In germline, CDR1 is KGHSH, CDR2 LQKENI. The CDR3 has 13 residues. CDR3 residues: CASSRQGWETQYF. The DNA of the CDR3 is TGTGCCAGCTCTCGACAGGGTTGGGAGACCCAGTACTTC.

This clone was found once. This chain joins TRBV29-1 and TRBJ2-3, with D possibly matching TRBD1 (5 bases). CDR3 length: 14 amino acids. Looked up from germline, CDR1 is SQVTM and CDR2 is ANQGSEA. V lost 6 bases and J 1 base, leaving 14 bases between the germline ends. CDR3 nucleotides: TGCAGCGTCATCCAGGGTATTGGCACAGATACGCAGTATTTT. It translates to CSVIQGIGTDTQYF.

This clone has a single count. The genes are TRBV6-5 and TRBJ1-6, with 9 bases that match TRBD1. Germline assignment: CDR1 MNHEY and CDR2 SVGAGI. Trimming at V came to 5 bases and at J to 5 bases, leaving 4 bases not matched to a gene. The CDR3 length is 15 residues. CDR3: CASSSRTGDNSPLHF. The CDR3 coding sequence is TGTGCCAGCAGTAGCCGGACAGGGGATAATTCACCCCTCCACTTT.

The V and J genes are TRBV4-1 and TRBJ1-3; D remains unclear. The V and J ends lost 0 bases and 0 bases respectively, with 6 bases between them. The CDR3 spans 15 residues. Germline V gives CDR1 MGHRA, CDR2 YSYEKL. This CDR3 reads CASSQEAYSGNTIYF. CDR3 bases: TGCGCCAGCAGCCAAGAAGCGTACTCTGGAAACACCATATATTTT.

CDR3 amino acids: CAWSVGGSRNEKLFF. Written as DNA, the CDR3 is TGTGCCTGGAGTGTAGGGGGCAGCCGTAATGAAAAACTGTTTTTT. The V and J genes are TRBV30 and TRBJ1-4; 7 bases are shared with TRBD1. V trimming: 0 bases; J trimming: 4 bases; junction bases outside the gene matches: 5. Germline V gene data show CDR1 as GTSNPN and CDR2 as SVGIG (reference sequence). The CDR3 runs 15 residues.

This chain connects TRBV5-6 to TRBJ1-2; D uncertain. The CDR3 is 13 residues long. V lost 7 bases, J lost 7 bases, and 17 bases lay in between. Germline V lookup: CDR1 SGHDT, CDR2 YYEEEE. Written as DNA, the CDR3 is TGTGCCAGCGGGTTCCGGGAAACGGGTGGCTACACCTTC. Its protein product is CASGFRETGGYTF.

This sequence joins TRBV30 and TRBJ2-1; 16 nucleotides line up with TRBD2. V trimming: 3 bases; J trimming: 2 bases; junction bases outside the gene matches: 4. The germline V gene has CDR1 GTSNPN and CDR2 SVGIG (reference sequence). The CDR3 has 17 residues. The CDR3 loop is CAWRAGTSGRAYNEQFF. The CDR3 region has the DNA TGTGCCTGGAGGGCCGGGACTAGCGGGAGGGCCTACAATGAGCAGTTCTTC.

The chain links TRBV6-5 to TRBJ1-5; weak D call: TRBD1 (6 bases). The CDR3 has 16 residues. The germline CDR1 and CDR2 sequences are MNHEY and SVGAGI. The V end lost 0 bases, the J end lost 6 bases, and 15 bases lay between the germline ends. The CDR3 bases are TGTGCCAGCAGTTACTCGAGTAGGGGGGTTTCTCAGCCCCAGCATTTT. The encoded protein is CASSYSSRGVSQPQHF.

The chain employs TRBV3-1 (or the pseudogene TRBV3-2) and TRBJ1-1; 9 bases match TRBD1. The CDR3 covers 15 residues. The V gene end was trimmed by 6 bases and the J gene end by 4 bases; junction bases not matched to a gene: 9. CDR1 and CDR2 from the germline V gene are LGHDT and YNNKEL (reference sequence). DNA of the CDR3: TGTGCCAGCAGGATGAGACAGGGGGGGACCACTGAAGCTTTCTTT. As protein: CASRMRQGGTTEAFF.

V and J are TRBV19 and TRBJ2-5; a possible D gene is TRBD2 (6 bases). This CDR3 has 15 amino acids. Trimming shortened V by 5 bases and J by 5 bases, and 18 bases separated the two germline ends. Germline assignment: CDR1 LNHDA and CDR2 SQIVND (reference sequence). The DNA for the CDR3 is TGTGCCAGTAGTCCCCCCGGGACTGAAGGGGAGACCCAGTACTTC. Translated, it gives CASSPPGTEGETQYF. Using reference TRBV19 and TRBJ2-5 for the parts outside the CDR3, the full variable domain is DGGITQSPKYLFRKEGQNVTLSCEQNLNHDAMYWYRQDPGQGLRLIYYSQIVNDFQKGDIAEGYSVSREKKESFPLTVTSAQKNPTAFYLCASSPPGTEGETQYFGPGTRLLVL.

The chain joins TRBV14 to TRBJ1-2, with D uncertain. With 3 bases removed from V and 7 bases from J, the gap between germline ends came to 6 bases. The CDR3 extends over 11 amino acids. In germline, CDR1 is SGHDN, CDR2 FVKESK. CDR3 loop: CASSHLTGYTF. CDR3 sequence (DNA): TGTGCCAGCAGCCACCTGACTGGCTACACCTTC.

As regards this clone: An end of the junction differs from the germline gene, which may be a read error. The CDR3 spells CASSIRPGNVLIF. Here the CDR3 DNA reads TGTGCCAGTAGTATCCGGCCAGGGAACGTCCTGATTTTC. The V call is TRBV19, the J call TRBJ2-6, with a tentative D call TRBD1 (5 bases). CDR3 size: 13 residues. Per germline, CDR1 LNHDA and CDR2 SQIVND (reference sequence).

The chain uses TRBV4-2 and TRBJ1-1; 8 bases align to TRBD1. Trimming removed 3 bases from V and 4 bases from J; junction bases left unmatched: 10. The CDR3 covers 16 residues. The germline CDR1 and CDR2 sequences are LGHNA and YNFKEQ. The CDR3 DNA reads TGTGCCAGCAGCCATTCCGACAGGGGAGTTTTCACTGAAGCTTTCTTT. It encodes CASSHSDRGVFTEAFF.

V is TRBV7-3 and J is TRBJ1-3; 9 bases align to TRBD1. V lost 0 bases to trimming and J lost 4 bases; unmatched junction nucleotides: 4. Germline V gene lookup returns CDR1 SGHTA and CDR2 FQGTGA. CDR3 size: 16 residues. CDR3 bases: TGTGCCAGCAGCTTAACAAACAGGGGGCAGGGAAACACCATATATTTT. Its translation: CASSLTNRGQGNTIYF.

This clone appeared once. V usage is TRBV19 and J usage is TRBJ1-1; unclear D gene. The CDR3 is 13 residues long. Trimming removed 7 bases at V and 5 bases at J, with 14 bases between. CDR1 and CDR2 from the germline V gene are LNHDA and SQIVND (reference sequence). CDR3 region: CASTIYTGTEAFF. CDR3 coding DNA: TGTGCCAGTACCATCTACACGGGAACTGAAGCTTTCTTT.

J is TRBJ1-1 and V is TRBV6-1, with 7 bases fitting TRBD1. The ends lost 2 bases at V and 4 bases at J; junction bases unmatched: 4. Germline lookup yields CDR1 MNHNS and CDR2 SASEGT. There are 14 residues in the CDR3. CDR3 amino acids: CASSETGDGTEAFF. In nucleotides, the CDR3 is TGTGCCAGCAGTGAAACAGGGGATGGCACTGAAGCTTTCTTT.

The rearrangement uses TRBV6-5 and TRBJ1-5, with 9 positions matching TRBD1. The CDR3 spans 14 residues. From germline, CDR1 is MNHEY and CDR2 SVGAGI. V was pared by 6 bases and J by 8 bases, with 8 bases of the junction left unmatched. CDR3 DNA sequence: TGTGCCAGCAGAGGGACAGGGATCGGGGAGCCCCAGCATTTT. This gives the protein CASRGTGIGEPQHF.

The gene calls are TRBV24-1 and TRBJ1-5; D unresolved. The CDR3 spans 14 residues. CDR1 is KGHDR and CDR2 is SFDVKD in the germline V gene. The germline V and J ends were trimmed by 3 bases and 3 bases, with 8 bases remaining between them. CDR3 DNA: TGTGCCACCAGTGATAGAGTATCCAATCAGCCCCAGCATTTT. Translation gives CATSDRVSNQPQHF.